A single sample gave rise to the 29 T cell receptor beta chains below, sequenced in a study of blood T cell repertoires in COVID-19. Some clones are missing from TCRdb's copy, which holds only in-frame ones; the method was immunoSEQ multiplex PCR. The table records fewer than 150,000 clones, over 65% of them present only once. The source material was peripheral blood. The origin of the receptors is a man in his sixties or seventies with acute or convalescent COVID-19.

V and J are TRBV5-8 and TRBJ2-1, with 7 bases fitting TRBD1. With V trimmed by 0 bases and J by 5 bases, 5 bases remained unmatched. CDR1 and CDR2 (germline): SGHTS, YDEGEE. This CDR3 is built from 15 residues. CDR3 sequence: CASSLVGQENNEQFF. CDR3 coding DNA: TGTGCCAGCAGCTTGGTTGGACAGGAAAACAATGAGCAGTTCTTC.

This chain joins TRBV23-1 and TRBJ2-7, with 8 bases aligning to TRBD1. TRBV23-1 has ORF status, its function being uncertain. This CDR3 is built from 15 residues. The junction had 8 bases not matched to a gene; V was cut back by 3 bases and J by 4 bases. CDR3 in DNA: TGCGCCAGCAGTCACCTACCGGGACAGGATTACGAGCAGTACTTC. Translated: CASSHLPGQDYEQYF.

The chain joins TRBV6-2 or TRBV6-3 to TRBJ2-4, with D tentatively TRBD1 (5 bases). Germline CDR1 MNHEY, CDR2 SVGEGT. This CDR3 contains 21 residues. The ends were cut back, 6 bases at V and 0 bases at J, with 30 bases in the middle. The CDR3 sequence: CASSLDFPYQGSSGAKNIQYF. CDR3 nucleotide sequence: TGTGCCAGCAGCCTCGATTTTCCTTATCAGGGCAGTTCAGGAGCCAAAAACATTCAGTACTTC.

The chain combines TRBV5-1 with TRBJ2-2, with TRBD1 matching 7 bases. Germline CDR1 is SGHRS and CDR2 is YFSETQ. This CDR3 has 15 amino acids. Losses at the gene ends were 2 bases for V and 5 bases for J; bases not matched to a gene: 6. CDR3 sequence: CASSFGTVGTGELFF. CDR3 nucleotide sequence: TGCGCCAGCAGCTTCGGGACAGTTGGTACCGGGGAGCTGTTTTTT.

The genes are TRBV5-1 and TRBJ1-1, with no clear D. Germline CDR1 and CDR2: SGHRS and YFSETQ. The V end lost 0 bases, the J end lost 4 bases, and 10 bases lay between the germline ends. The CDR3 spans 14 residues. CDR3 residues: CASSLVGSGTEAFF. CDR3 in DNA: TGCGCCAGCAGCTTGGTGGGCAGCGGCACTGAAGCTTTCTTT. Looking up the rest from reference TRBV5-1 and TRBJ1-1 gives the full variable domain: KAGVTQTPRYLIKTRGQQVTLSCSPISGHRSVSWYQQTPGQGLQFLFEYFSETQRNKGNFPGRFSGRQFSNSRSEMNVSTLELGDSALYLCASSLVGSGTEAFFGQGTRLTVV.

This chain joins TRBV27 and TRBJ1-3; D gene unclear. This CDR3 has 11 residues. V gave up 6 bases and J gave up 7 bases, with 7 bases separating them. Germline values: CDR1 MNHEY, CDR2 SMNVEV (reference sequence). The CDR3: CASSSRNTIYF. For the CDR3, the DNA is TGTGCCAGCAGCTCACGGAACACCATATATTTT.

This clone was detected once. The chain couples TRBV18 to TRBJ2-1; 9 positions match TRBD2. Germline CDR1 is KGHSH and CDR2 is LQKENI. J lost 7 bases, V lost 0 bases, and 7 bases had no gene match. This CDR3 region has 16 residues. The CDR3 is CASSPPSAGGDNEQFF. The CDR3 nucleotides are TGTGCCAGCTCACCACCTTCTGCGGGAGGGGATAATGAGCAGTTCTTC.

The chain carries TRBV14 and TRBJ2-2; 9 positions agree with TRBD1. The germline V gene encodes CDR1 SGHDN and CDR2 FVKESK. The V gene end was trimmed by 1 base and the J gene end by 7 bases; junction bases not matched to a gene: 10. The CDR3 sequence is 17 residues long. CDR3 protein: CASSQVWGQGPGGELFF. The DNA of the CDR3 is TGTGCCAGCAGCCAAGTCTGGGGACAGGGTCCAGGCGGGGAGCTGTTTTTT.

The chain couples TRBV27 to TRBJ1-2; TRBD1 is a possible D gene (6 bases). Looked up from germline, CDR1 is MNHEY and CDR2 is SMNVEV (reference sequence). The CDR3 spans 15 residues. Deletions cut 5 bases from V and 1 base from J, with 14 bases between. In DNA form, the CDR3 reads TGTGCCAGCAGTCCAAACAGGGCTAATAACTATGGCTACACCTTC. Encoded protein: CASSPNRANNYGYTF.

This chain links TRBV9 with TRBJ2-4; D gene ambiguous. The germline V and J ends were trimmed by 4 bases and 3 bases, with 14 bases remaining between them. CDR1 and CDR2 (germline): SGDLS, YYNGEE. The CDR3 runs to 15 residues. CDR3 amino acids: CASSPSVAGKNIQYF. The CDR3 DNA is TGTGCCAGCAGCCCGAGTGTGGCAGGCAAAAACATTCAGTACTTC. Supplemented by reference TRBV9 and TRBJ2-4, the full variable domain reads DSGVTQTPKHLITATGQRVTLRCSPRSGDLSVYWYQQSLDQGLQFLIQYYNGEERAKGNILERFSAQQFPDLHSELNLSSLELGDSALYFCASSPSVAGKNIQYFGAGTRLSVL.

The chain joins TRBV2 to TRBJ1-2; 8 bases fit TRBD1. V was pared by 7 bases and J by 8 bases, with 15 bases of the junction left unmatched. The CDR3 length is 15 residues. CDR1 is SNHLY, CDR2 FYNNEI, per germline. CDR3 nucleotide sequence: TGTGCCAGCACCAAAAGTAACAGGGGGACGGGCGGCTACACCTTC. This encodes CASTKSNRGTGGYTF.

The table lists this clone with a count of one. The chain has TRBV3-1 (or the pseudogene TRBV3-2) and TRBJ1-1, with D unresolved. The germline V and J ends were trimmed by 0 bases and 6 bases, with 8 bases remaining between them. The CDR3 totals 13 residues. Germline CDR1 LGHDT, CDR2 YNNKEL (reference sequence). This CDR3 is CASSQDSGSEAFF. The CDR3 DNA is TGTGCCAGCAGCCAAGACAGCGGCTCTGAAGCTTTCTTT.

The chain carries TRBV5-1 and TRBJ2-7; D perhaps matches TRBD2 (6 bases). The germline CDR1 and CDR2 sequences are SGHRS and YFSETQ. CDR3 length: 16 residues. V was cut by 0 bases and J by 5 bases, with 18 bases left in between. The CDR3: CASSLEGGRFFHEQYF. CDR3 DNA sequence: TGCGCCAGCAGCTTGGAAGGAGGGAGATTTTTCCACGAGCAGTACTTC.

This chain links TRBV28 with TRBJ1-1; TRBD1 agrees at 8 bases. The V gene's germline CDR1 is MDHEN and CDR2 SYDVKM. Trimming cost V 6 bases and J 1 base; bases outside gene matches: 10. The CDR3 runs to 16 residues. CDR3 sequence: CASSRWTGKGNTEAFF. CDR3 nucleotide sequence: TGTGCCAGCAGCCGATGGACAGGGAAGGGGAACACTGAAGCTTTCTTT.

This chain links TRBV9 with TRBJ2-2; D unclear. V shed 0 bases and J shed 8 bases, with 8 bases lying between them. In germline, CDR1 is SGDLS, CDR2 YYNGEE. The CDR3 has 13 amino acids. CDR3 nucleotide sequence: TGTGCCAGCAGCGTAGCCCTGCGGGGGGAGCTGTTTTTT. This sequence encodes CASSVALRGELFF.

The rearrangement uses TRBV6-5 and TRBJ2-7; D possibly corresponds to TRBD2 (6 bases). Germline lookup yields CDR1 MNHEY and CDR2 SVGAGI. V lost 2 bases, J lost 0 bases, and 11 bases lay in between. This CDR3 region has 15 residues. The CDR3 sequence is CASSYGTESSYEQYF. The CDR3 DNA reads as TGTGCCAGCAGTTACGGGACTGAGAGCTCCTACGAGCAGTACTTC.

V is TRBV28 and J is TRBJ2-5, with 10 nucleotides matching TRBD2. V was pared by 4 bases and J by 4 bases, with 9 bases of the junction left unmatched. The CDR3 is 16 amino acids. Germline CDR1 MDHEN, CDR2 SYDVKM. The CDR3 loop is CASSWAGLAVGETQYF. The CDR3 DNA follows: TGTGCCAGCAGTTGGGCCGGACTAGCGGTCGGAGAGACCCAGTACTTC.

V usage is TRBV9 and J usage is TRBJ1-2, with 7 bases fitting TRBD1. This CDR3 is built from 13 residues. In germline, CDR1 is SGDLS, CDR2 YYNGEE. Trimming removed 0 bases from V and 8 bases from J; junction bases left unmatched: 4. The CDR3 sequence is CASSVDRGEGYTF. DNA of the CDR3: TGTGCCAGCAGCGTAGACAGGGGTGAGGGCTACACCTTC.

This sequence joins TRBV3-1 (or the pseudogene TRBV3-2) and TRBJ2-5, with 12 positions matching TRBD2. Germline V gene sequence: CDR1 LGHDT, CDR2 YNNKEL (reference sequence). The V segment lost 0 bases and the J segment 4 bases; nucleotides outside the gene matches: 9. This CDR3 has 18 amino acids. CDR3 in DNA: TGTGCCAGCAGCCAAGAGCTGGAGGCTAGCGGGGGGGCAGAGACCCAGTACTTC. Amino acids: CASSQELEASGGAETQYF.

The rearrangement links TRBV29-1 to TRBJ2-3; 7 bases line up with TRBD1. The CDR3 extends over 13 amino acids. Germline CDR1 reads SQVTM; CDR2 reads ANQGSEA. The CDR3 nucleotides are TGCAGTGGCGACTCAGGGGGAACAGATACGCAGTATTTT. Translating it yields CSGDSGGTDTQYF.

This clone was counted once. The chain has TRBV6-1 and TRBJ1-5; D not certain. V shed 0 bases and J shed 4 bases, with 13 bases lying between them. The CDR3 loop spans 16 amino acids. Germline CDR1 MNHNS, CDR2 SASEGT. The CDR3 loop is CASSEARPGLNQPQHF. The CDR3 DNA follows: TGTGCCAGCAGTGAAGCTCGGCCTGGGCTTAATCAGCCCCAGCATTTT.

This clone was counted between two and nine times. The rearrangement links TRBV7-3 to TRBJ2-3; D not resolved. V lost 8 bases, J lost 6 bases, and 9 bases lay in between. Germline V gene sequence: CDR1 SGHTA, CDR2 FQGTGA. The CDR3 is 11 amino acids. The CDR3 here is CASGPKDTQYF. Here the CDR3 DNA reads TGTGCCAGCGGCCCCAAGGATACGCAGTATTTT. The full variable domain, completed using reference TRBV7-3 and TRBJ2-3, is GAGVSQTPSNKVTEKGKYVELRCDPISGHTALYWYRQSLGQGPEFLIYFQGTGAADDSGLPNDRFFAVRPEGSVSTLKIQRTERGDSAVYLCASGPKDTQYFGPGTRLTVL.

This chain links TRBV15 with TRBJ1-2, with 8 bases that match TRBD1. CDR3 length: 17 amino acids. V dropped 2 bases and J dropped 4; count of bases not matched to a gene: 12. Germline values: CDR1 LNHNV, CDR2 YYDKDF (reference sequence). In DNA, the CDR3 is TGTGCCACCAGCAGAAGCCTTGGACAGGGACCCACCTATGGCTACACCTTC. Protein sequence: CATSRSLGQGPTYGYTF.

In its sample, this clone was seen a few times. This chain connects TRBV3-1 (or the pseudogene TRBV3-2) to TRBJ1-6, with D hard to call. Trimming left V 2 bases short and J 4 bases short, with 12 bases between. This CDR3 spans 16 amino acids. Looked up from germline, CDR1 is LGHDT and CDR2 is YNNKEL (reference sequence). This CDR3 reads CASSQSREQYNSPLHF. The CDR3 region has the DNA TGTGCCAGCAGCCAAAGCCGGGAGCAATATAATTCACCCCTCCACTTT.

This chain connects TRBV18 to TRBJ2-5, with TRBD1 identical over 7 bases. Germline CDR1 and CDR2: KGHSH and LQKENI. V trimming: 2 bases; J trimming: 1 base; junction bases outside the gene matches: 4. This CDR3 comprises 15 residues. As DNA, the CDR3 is TGTGCCAGCTCACCAAGACAGGGCTTCCAAGAGACCCAGTACTTC. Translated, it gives CASSPRQGFQETQYF.

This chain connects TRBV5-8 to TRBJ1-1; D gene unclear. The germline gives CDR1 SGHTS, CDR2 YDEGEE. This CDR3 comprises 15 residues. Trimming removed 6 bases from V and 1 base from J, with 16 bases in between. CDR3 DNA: TGTGCCAGCACCCGAGCCACGACACCGAACACTGAAGCTTTCTTT. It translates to CASTRATTPNTEAFF.

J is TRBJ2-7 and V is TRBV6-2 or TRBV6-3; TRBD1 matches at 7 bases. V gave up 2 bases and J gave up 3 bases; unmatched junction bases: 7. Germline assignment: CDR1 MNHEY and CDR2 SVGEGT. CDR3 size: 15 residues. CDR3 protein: CASSYPGQHYYEQYF. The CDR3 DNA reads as TGTGCCAGCAGTTACCCGGGACAGCATTACTACGAGCAGTACTTC.

CDR3 sequence reads: CASSPGGINQPQHF. CDR3 DNA sequence: TGTGCCAGCAGCCCAGGGGGAATCAATCAGCCCCAGCATTTT. The rearrangement joins TRBV5-6 to TRBJ1-5; 7 bases line up with TRBD1. The CDR3 length is 14 residues. From germline, CDR1 is SGHDT and CDR2 YYEEEE. Trimming removed 4 bases from V and 3 bases from J; junction bases left unmatched: 4.

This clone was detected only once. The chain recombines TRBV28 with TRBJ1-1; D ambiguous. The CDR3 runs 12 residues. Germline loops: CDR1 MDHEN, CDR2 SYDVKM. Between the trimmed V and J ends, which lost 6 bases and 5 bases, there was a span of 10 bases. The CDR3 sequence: CASRSSVTEAFF. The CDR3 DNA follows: TGTGCCAGCAGGTCCAGCGTAACTGAAGCTTTCTTT.